This entry concerns a single T cell receptor (beta chain). Its antigen remains unknown. Using its own MiXCR run on the 5' RACE reads, TCRdb lists one record per CDR3 protein. Of under 800,000 distinct CDR3 sequences in the sample, roughly 20% were seen once. In germline, CDR1 is DFQATT, CDR2 SNEGSKA (reference sequence). This CDR3 comprises 13 residues. The trim removed 4 bases at V and 1 base at J, leaving 3 bases unmatched. This sample is drawn from a study of identical twins. Study findings and constraints: Abundant beta clonotypes from cord blood had fewer insertions, unlike memory repertoires, which showed none.

These data are also associated with another study on T cells expressing NK-cell markers. Per that study: For a handful of donors, these clonotypes were likewise the leading ones in the CD3+CD56-NKG2C+ fraction. HCMV specificity of the expanded NKG2C+ T cell clones stayed unclear.

The sequence derives from a woman in her late teens or twenties in good health. Input material: PBMCs. The genes are TRBV20-1 and TRBJ1-1; 7 nucleotides line up with TRBD1. The CDR3 nucleotides are TGCAGTGCTATGACAGGGTCGAACACTGAAGCTTTCTTT. The encoded protein is CSAMTGSNTEAFF.